Below, one TCR beta chain is given with its context. Here immunoSEQ multiplex PCR was the method, and the copy in TCRdb shows in-frame clones only, minus some. This table holds roughly 300,000 clones, approximately 86% found once. This specimen comes from a study of blood T cell repertoires in COVID-19. Overall study context: Whether acute or convalescent, the COVID-19 samples came from the United States, Italy and Spain. Nucleic acid was either cDNA or gDNA, and it came from T cells, B-cell-depleted T cells, or PBMCs.

Germline lookup yields CDR1 LNHDA and CDR2 SQIVND (reference sequence). This CDR3 is 13 amino acids long. V was cut by 8 bases and J by 1 base, with 11 bases left in between. The rearrangement joins TRBV19 to TRBJ1-1; D is unresolved. The sequence was obtained from a woman aged 40 to 50 with acute COVID-19. The sequenced sample was PBMCs or T cells enriched from blood (not recorded which). CDR3 coding DNA: TGTGCCAGTGCCTTTAGTTCGAACACTGAAGCTTTCTTT. Residues: CASAFSSNTEAFF.